This passage covers 30 T cell receptor beta chains from one sample sequenced in a study of regulatory T cells in long-lasting Graves disease (dated by TCRdb to 2020 to 2022). Reading the label with the study, this specimen's time point is: persistent/refractory GD, antithyroid drugs over 5 years with positive TRAb. RNA was extracted from PBMCs in TRIzol for both TCR sequencing and RNA sequencing. Receptor libraries were prepared by multiplex PCR. TCRdb names Illumina HiSeq 4000 as the instrument used. To build TCR beta libraries, CDR3 regions were amplified by Arm-PCR using iRepertoire HTBI primers. TCRdb ran its own pipeline on the public reads, namely fastp trimming at Q25 and MiXCR clone calling, and kept in-frame beta chains. Merged by CDR3 protein, the rows form single entries marked with the most common genes and DNA. Present in this sample are roughly 500,000 distinct CDR3 sequences, about 20% of which were seen just once. Under 15% of the sample rests with the top ten.

Source: peripheral blood mononuclear cells (PBMCs), taken when the disease was refractory, from a patient treated with antithyroid drugs. These TCRs come from a female donor with Graves disease.

This clonotype has a single count. The V and J genes are TRBV5-1 and TRBJ2-5, with no clear D. There are 14 residues in the CDR3. Germline lookup yields CDR1 SGHRS and CDR2 YFSETQ. The ends were cut back, 1 base at V and 5 bases at J, with 12 bases in the middle. The CDR3 bases are TGCGCCAGCAGCTTGTGGGCGACGAGGGAGACCCAGTACTTC. It translates to CASSLWATRETQYF.

Only a few counts were recorded for this clonotype. The rearrangement links TRBV20-1 to TRBJ2-7, with 7 nucleotides matching TRBD1. Unmatched junction bases numbered 7, after V lost 4 bases and J lost 1 base. Germline lookup yields CDR1 DFQATT and CDR2 SNEGSKA (reference sequence). The CDR3 has 14 amino acids. The CDR3 spells CSATDRSFSYEQYF. The CDR3 DNA sequence: TGCAGTGCTACGGACAGGAGCTTTTCCTACGAGCAGTACTTC.

This clonotype turned up a few times. The V call is TRBV14, the J call TRBJ1-6; D is perhaps TRBD1 (5 bases). This CDR3 has 15 residues. CDR1 is SGHDN and CDR2 is FVKESK in the germline V gene. V gave up 3 bases and J gave up 6 bases, with 12 bases separating them. The CDR3 here is CASSQMGVGNSPLHF. The CDR3 DNA is TGTGCCAGCAGCCAGATGGGGGTGGGTAATTCACCCCTCCACTTT.

V is TRBV20-1 and J is TRBJ1-6; no definite D call. The CDR3 is made up of 14 amino acids. CDR1 and CDR2 (germline): DFQATT, SNEGSKA (reference sequence). Between the trimmed V and J ends, which lost 4 bases and 8 bases, there was a span of 15 bases. CDR3 loop: CSATAADDDSPLHF. The CDR3 nucleotides read TGCAGTGCTACGGCCGCCGATGACGATTCACCCCTCCACTTT.

This clonotype was counted a few times. J is TRBJ1-5 and V is TRBV7-8; maybe TRBD1 (6 bases). Deletions cut 5 bases from V and 0 bases from J, with 17 bases between. From germline, CDR1 is SGHVS and CDR2 FQNEAQ. The CDR3 is made up of 17 amino acids. This chain's CDR3 is CASSAGGTPYSNQPQHF. For the CDR3, the DNA is TGTGCCAGCAGCGCCGGAGGGACACCTTATAGCAATCAGCCCCAGCATTTT.

This clonotype appeared a few times. This chain uses TRBV20-1 with TRBJ1-1; no reliable D call. CDR3 size: 12 residues. The germline CDR1 and CDR2 sequences are DFQATT and SNEGSKA (reference sequence). V gave up 4 bases and J gave up 0 bases, with 6 bases separating them. This CDR3 is CSAIFVNTEAFF. CDR3 DNA: TGCAGTGCTATTTTCGTGAACACTGAAGCTTTCTTT.

This clonotype turned up a few times. J is TRBJ1-1 and V is TRBV7-2; tentatively, D is TRBD1 (6 bases). Germline-derived CDR1 and CDR2 are SGHTA and FQGNSA. V was clipped by 6 bases and J by 5 bases, with 16 bases between them. The CDR3 contains 14 residues. The CDR3 protein is CASSLTGGATEAFF. Here the CDR3 DNA reads TGTGCCAGCAGTCTTACCGGGGGGGCGACTGAAGCTTTCTTT.

Concerning this clonotype itself: A much larger clone sits a single nucleotide away, making a read error possible. The chain joins TRBV6-5 to TRBJ2-2; tentative D call: TRBD2 (6 bases). V shed 0 bases and J shed 4 bases, with 15 bases lying between them. Per the germline V gene, CDR1 is MNHEY and CDR2 is SVGAGI. This CDR3 is 17 amino acids long. The chain's CDR3 is CASSYSMRDSSTGELFF. The DNA of the CDR3 is TGTGCCAGCAGTTACTCGATGCGGGATTCGAGCACCGGGGAGCTGTTTTTT.

The chain joins TRBV20-1 to TRBJ1-1; D may be TRBD1 (6 bases). V lost 6 bases, J lost 0 bases, and 14 bases lay in between. The germline CDR1 and CDR2 sequences are DFQATT and SNEGSKA (reference sequence). CDR3 length equals 14 residues. CDR3 DNA sequence: TGCAGTGCCTCCCCAGGGGCCGTGAACACTGAAGCTTTCTTT. It yields the protein CSASPGAVNTEAFF.

This clonotype was seen more than once but under ten times. The V call is TRBV9, the J call TRBJ2-2; D may be TRBD1 (5 bases). The CDR3 runs to 16 residues. V was clipped by 0 bases and J by 2 bases, with 11 bases between them. Per germline, CDR1 SGDLS and CDR2 YYNGEE. CDR3 in amino acids: CASSVAWGANTGELFF. The CDR3 DNA sequence: TGTGCCAGCAGCGTAGCGTGGGGCGCCAACACCGGGGAGCTGTTTTTT.

The chain links TRBV5-5 to TRBJ2-5, with D hard to call. Germline CDR1 and CDR2: SGHKS and YYEKEE (reference sequence). V was clipped by 5 bases and J by 4 bases, with 15 bases between them. The CDR3 extends over 14 amino acids. The CDR3 region has the DNA TGTGCCAGCAGTGCTGACCAGGCCTCAGAGACCCAGTACTTC. Translated: CASSADQASETQYF.

The J gene is TRBJ2-1, the V gene TRBV4-2; 11 bases agree with TRBD2. Trimming removed 0 bases from V and 7 bases from J; junction bases left unmatched: 2. CDR3 length: 15 residues. The germline V gene has CDR1 LGHNA and CDR2 YNFKEQ. The DNA of the CDR3 is TGTGCCAGCAGCCAAGATTCTAGCGGGAGGAATGAGCAGTTCTTC. It is translated as CASSQDSSGRNEQFF.

The chain uses TRBV28 and TRBJ1-2; 8 bases map to TRBD1. In germline, CDR1 is MDHEN, CDR2 SYDVKM. V lost 8 bases and J lost 8; bases outside the gene matches: 4. The CDR3 is 11 amino acids. The CDR3 is CASDSGGGYTF. The CDR3 nucleotides read TGTGCCAGCGATTCAGGGGGCGGCTACACCTTC.

With regard to this clonotype: One junction end disagrees with the germline gene, perhaps due to a read error. The rearrangement joins TRBV29-1 to TRBJ1-1; 7 bases match TRBD1. The CDR3 is made up of 13 amino acids. CDR1 is SQVTM and CDR2 is ANQGSEA in the germline V gene. CDR3 nucleotides: TGCAGCGCTGAAGGGGACAGGAACACTGAAGCTTTCTTT. This translates into CSAEGDRNTEAFF.

This clonotype was seen only once. The V call is TRBV5-6, the J call TRBJ1-5; the D gene is possibly TRBD1 (5 bases). The germline V gene has CDR1 SGHDT and CDR2 YYEEEE. The CDR3 spans 18 residues. The V gene lost 3 bases and the J gene lost 0 bases, with 19 bases spanning the gap. CDR3: CASSSQGIGFNSNQPQHF. As DNA, the CDR3 is TGTGCCAGCAGCTCCCAGGGCATTGGGTTTAATAGCAATCAGCCCCAGCATTTT.

This chain links TRBV6-2 or TRBV6-3 with TRBJ1-4; perhaps TRBD1 as D (5 bases). The CDR3 runs 15 residues. Trimming cost V 6 bases and J 8 bases, with 19 bases left between them. The V gene's germline CDR1 is MNHEY and CDR2 SVGEGT. CDR3 amino acids: CASSGGIRWGEKLFF. The CDR3 DNA is TGTGCCAGCAGCGGAGGGATCAGGTGGGGCGAAAAACTGTTTTTT.

This chain uses TRBV5-1 with TRBJ2-7, with no clear D. The CDR3 consists of 13 residues. Trimming cost V 4 bases and J 6 bases, with 14 bases left between them. Germline values: CDR1 SGHRS, CDR2 YFSETQ. The CDR3 spells CASSIPVGGEQYF. The CDR3 DNA follows: TGCGCCAGCAGCATACCTGTGGGTGGCGAGCAGTACTTC. Complete variable domain (other parts from reference TRBV5-1 and TRBJ2-7): KAGVTQTPRYLIKTRGQQVTLSCSPISGHRSVSWYQQTPGQGLQFLFEYFSETQRNKGNFPGRFSGRQFSNSRSEMNVSTLELGDSALYLCASSIPVGGEQYFGPGTRLTVT.

Ten or more counts support this clonotype. V and J are TRBV7-2 and TRBJ1-4; the D gene is possibly TRBD1 (5 bases). CDR1 SGHTA and CDR2 FQGNSA come from the germline V gene. V lost 6 bases and J lost 8, with 10 bases in between. There are 12 residues in the CDR3. The CDR3 nucleotides read TGTGCCAGCAGAGGACGGGACGAAAAACTGTTTTTT. It specifies CASRGRDEKLFF.

This clonotype showed up just a few times. V gene TRBV9 combines with J gene TRBJ1-2, with a weak D call TRBD1 (6 bases). Germline V gene lookup returns CDR1 SGDLS and CDR2 YYNGEE. The CDR3 is 17 residues long. V lost 3 bases and J 6 bases, leaving 24 bases between the germline ends. The CDR3 protein is CASSAGGLGRYVDGYTF. For the CDR3, the DNA is TGTGCCAGCAGCGCTGGGGGCCTGGGAAGGTATGTCGATGGCTACACCTTC.

The sample holds many counts of this clonotype. The chain is built from TRBV12-3 or TRBV12-4 and TRBJ1-6; unclear D gene. The CDR3 runs to 16 residues. Trimming pared 3 bases from V and 9 bases from J, leaving 18 bases between. For the CDR3, the DNA is TGTGCCAGCAGTTTCTCCAGTACCTACGGAGGTTCACCCCTCCACTTT. Its translation is CASSFSSTYGGSPLHF.

This clonotype was seen at least ten times. The chain employs TRBV27 and TRBJ2-7; tentative D call: TRBD1 (6 bases). This CDR3 region has 15 residues. With 1 base removed from V and 2 bases from J, the gap between germline ends came to 12 bases. Germline V gene sequence: CDR1 MNHEY, CDR2 SMNVEV (reference sequence). CDR3: CASSLFRGRPYEQYF. The CDR3 DNA reads TGTGCCAGCAGTTTATTCAGGGGCAGACCCTACGAGCAGTACTTC.

This clonotype has a count of ten or more. CDR3 nucleotides: TGCAGTGCTAGACCGACGCTGGGGTCCACTGAAGCTTTCTTT. Amino acid sequence: CSARPTLGSTEAFF. This chain links TRBV20-1 with TRBJ1-1; D remains ambiguous. This CDR3 has 14 amino acids. Germline V gives CDR1 DFQATT, CDR2 SNEGSKA (reference sequence). Trimming shortened V by 2 bases and J by 4 bases, and 14 bases separated the two germline ends.

Only a few counts were recorded for this clonotype. This rearrangement joins TRBV2 to TRBJ1-5; D ambiguous. V lost 4 bases and J 5 bases, leaving 15 bases between the germline ends. Germline V gives CDR1 SNHLY, CDR2 FYNNEI. This CDR3 has 15 amino acids. The CDR3 here is CASSGEDAGHQPQHF. CDR3 nucleotide sequence: TGTGCCAGCAGTGGGGAGGATGCAGGACATCAGCCCCAGCATTTT.

In its sample, this clonotype was seen a few times. V is TRBV7-8 and J is TRBJ2-5; 9 bases fit TRBD1. The germline CDR1 and CDR2 sequences are SGHVS and FQNEAQ. CDR3 size: 15 residues. Trimming cost V 5 bases and J 5 bases; bases outside gene matches: 9. CDR3 region: CASSPTTGGDETQYF. For the CDR3, the DNA is TGTGCCAGCAGCCCTACGACAGGGGGTGACGAGACCCAGTACTTC.

Many counts were recorded for this clonotype. The chain combines TRBV11-3 with TRBJ2-5; a possible D gene is TRBD1 (6 bases). The CDR3 contains 15 residues. The germline CDR1 and CDR2 sequences are SGHNT and YENEEA. Trimming stripped 4 bases from V and 5 bases from J, with 17 bases between. The CDR3 protein is CASSSLSRTDETQYF. For the CDR3, the DNA is TGTGCCAGCAGCTCCCTATCTCGGACAGATGAGACCCAGTACTTC.

V is TRBV11-2 and J is TRBJ2-7; D not resolved. V was trimmed by 7 bases and J by 2 bases, leaving 12 bases between them. Germline assignment: CDR1 SGHAT and CDR2 FQNNGV. The CDR3 extends over 13 amino acids. The CDR3 bases are TGTGCCAGCATGCTCGACCGAACCTACGAGCAGTACTTC. It specifies CASMLDRTYEQYF. Filled out from reference TRBV11-2 and TRBJ2-7, the complete variable domain reads EAGVAQSPRYKIIEKRQSVAFWCNPISGHATLYWYQQILGQGPKLLIQFQNNGVVDDSQLPKDRFSAERLKGVDSTLKIQPAKLEDSAVYLCASMLDRTYEQYFGPGTRLTVT.

This clonotype was counted many times. The rearrangement uses TRBV15 and TRBJ1-1; TRBD1 aligns across 7 bases. Unmatched junction bases numbered 4, after V lost 1 base and J lost 2 bases. Germline V gives CDR1 LNHNV, CDR2 YYDKDF (reference sequence). The CDR3 runs to 15 residues. CDR3 in DNA: TGTGCCACCAGCAGAGGCAGGGGGGATAACACTGAAGCTTTCTTT. Protein: CATSRGRGDNTEAFF.

This clonotype came up many times. The chain employs TRBV28 and TRBJ1-5; tentative D call: TRBD1 (6 bases). With 6 bases removed from V and 7 bases from J, the gap between germline ends came to 13 bases. There are 13 residues in the CDR3. The germline CDR1 and CDR2 sequences are MDHEN and SYDVKM. The CDR3 reads CASRPGVGQPQHF. CDR3 bases: TGTGCCAGCAGACCAGGGGTTGGGCAGCCCCAGCATTTT.

This clonotype was seen only a few times. J is TRBJ2-1 and V is TRBV7-2; D is possibly TRBD1 (6 bases). The germline CDR1 and CDR2 sequences are SGHTA and FQGNSA. Trimming pared 3 bases from V and 12 bases from J, leaving 9 bases between. This CDR3 region has 11 residues. The CDR3 loop reads CASSFGTRQFF. The CDR3 DNA follows: TGTGCCAGCAGCTTTGGGACACGGCAGTTCTTC.

CDR3 region: CASSLEGGADTQYF. For the CDR3, the DNA is TGTGCCAGCAGCTTAGAAGGGGGGGCAGATACGCAGTATTTT. The chain links TRBV7-2 to TRBJ2-3, with D perhaps matching TRBD2 (7 bases). With 1 base removed from V and 4 bases from J, the gap between germline ends came to 9 bases. Germline V CDR1 and CDR2: SGHTA, FQGNSA. The CDR3 runs to 14 residues.